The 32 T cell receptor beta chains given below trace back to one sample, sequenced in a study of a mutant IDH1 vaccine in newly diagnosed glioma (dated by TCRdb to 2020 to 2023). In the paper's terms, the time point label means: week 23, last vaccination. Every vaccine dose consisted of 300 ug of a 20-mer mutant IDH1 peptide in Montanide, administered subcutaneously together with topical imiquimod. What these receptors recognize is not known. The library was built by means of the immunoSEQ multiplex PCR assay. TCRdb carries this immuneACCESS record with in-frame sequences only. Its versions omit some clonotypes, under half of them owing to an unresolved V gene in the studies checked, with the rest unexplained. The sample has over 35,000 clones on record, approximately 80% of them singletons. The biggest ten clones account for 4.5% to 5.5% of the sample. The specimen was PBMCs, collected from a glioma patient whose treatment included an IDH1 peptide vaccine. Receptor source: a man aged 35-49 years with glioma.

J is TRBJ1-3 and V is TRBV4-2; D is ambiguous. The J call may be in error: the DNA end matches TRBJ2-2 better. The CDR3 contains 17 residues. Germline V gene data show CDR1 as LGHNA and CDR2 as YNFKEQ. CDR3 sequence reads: CASSQDLRLRNTGELFF. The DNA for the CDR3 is TGTGCCAGCAGCCAAGATCTTAGACTGCGGAACACCGGGGAGCTGTTTTTT.

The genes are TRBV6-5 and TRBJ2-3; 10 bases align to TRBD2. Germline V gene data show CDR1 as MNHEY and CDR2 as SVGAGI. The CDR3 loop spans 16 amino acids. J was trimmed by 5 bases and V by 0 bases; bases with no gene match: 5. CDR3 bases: TGTGCCAGCAGTTACTCAAGCGGGAGGGGCGGAGATACGCAGTATTTT. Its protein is CASSYSSGRGGDTQYF.

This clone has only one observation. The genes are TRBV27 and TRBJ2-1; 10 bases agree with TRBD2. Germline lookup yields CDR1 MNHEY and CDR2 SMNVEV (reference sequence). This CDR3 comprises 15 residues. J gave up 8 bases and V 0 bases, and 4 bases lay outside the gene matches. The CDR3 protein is CASSLSSGRGHEQFF. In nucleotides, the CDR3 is TGTGCCAGCAGTTTATCGAGCGGGAGGGGGCATGAGCAGTTCTTC.

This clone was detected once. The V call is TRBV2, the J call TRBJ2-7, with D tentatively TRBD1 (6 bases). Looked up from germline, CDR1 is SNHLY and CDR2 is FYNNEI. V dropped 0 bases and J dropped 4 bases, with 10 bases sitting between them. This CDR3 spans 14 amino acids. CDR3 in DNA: TGTGCCAGCAGTGAAGCGGGGGCGACGTACGAGCAGTACTTC. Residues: CASSEAGATYEQYF.

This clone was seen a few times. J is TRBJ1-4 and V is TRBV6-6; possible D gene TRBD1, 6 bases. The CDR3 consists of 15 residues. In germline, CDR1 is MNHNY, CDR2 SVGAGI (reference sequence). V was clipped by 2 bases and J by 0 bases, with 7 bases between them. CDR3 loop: CASSYPGATNEKLFF. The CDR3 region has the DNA TGTGCCAGCAGTTACCCAGGGGCAACTAATGAAAAACTGTTTTTT.

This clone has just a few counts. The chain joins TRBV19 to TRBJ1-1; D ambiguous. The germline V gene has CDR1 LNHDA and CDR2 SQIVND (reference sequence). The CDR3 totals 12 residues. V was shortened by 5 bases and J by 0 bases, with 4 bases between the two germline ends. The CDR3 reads CASSAMNTEAFF. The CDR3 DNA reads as TGTGCCAGTAGTGCTATGAACACTGAAGCTTTCTTT.

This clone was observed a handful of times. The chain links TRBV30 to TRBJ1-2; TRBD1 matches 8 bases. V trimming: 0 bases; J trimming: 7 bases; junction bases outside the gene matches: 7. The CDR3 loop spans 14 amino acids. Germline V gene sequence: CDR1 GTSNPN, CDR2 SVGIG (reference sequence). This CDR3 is CAWSVSQGASGYTF. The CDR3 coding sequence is TGTGCCTGGAGTGTTAGTCAGGGGGCAAGTGGCTACACCTTC.

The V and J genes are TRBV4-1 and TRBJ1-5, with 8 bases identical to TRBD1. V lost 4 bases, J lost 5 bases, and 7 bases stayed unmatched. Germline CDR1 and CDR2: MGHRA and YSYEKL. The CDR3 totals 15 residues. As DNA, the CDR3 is TGCGCCAGCAGCCCCCCGGACAGGGCATATCAGCCCCAGCATTTT. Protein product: CASSPPDRAYQPQHF.

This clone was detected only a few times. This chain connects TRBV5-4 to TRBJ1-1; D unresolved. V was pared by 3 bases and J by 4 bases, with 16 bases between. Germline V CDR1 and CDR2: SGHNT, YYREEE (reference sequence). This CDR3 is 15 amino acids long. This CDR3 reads CASSSGGMIITEAFF. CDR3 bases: TGTGCCAGCAGCTCTGGCGGCATGATAATCACTGAAGCTTTCTTT.

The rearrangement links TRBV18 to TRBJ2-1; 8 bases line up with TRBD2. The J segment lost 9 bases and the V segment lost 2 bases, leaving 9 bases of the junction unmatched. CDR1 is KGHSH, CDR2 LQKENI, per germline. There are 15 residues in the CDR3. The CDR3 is CASSPSRGRISEQFF. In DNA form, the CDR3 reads TGTGCCAGCTCACCAAGCCGCGGGAGGATAAGTGAGCAGTTCTTC.

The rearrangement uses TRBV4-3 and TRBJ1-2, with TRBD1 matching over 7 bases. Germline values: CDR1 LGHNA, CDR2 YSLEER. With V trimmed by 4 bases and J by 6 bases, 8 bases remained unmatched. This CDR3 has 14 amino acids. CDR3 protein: CASSPDRVRDGYTF. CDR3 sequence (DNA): TGCGCCAGCAGCCCCGACAGGGTAAGGGATGGCTACACCTTC.

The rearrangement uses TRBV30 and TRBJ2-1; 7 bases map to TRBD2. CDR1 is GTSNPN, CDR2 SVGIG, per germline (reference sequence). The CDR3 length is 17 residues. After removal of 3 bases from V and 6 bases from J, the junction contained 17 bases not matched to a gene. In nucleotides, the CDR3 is TGTGCCTGGAGCCTATCTAGCTGGCGGGGGATCCTCAATGAGCAGTTCTTC. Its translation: CAWSLSSWRGILNEQFF.

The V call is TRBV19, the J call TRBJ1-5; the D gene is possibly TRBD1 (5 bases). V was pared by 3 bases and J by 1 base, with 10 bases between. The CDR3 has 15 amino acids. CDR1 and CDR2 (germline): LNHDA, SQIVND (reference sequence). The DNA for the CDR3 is TGTGCCAGTAGTATTGGGGCGAGGAGCAATCAGCCCCAGCATTTT. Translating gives CASSIGARSNQPQHF.

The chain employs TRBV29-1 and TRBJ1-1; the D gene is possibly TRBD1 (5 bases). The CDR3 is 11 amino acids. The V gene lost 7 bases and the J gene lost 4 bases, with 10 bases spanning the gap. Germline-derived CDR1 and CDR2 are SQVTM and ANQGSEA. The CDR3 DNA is TGCAGCGGCGACGGGGGCACTGAAGCTTTCTTT. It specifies CSGDGGTEAFF.

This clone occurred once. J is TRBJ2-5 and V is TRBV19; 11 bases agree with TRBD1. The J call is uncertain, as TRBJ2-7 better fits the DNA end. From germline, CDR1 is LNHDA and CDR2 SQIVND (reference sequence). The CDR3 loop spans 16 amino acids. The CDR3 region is CASSKPGQGASYEQYF. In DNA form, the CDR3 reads TGTGCCAGTAGTAAGCCAGGACAGGGGGCTTCCTACGAGCAGTACTTC.

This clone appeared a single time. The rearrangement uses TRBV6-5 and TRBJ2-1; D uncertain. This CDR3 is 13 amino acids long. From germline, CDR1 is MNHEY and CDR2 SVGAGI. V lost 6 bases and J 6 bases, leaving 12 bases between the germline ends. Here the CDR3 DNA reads TGTGCCAGCAGACCCCCGTGGGGCAATGAGCAGTTCTTC. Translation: CASRPPWGNEQFF.

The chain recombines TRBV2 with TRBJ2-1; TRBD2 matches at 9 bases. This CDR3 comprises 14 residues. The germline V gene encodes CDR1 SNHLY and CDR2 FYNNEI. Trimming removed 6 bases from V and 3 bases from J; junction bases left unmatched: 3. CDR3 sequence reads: CASRRTSVYNEQFF. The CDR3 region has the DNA TGTGCCAGCAGGAGGACTAGCGTCTACAATGAGCAGTTCTTC.

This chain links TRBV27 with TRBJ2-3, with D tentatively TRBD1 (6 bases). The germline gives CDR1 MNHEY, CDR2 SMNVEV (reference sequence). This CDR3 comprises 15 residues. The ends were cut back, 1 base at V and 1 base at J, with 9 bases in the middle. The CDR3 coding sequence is TGTGCCAGCAGTTTATACGAGGGGGGCACAGATACGCAGTATTTT. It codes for CASSLYEGGTDTQYF.

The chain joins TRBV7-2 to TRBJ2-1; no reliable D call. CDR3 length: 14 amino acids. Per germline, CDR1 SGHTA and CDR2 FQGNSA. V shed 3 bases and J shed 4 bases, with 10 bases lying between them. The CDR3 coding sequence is TGTGCCAGCAGCTTTGGCGTTGGGTACAATGAGCAGTTCTTC. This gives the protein CASSFGVGYNEQFF.

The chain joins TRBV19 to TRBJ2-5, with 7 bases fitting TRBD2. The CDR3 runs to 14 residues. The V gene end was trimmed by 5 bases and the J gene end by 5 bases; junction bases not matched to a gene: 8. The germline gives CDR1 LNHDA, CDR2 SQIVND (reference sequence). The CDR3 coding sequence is TGTGCCAGTAGTCCCCGGGGAGGGTCTGAGACCCAGTACTTC. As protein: CASSPRGGSETQYF.

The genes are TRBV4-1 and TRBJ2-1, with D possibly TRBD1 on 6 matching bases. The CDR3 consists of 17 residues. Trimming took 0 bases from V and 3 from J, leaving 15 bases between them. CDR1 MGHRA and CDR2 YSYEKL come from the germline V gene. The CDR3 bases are TGCGCCAGCAGCCAAGACCTAACCGGGACACTCTACAATGAGCAGTTCTTC. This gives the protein CASSQDLTGTLYNEQFF.

The DNA of the CDR3 is TGTGCCAGCAGCGTACTCGGGGTGGAAGCCCAAGAGACCCAGTACTTC. Protein product: CASSVLGVEAQETQYF. The chain carries TRBV9 and TRBJ2-5; TRBD2 is a possible D gene (5 bases). The V gene's germline CDR1 is SGDLS and CDR2 YYNGEE. V shed 1 base and J shed 1 base, with 14 bases lying between them. The length of the CDR3 is 16 residues.

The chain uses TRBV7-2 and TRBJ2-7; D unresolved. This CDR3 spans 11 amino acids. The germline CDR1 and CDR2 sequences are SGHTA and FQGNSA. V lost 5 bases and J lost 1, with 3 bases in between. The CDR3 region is CASSPSYEQYF. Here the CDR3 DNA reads TGTGCCAGCAGCCCGTCCTACGAGCAGTACTTC.

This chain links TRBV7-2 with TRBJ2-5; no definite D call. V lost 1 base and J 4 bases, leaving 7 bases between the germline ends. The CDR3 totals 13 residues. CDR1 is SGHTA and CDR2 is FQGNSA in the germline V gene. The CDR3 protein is CASSLEGPETQYF. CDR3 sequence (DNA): TGTGCCAGCAGCTTAGAAGGGCCAGAGACCCAGTACTTC.

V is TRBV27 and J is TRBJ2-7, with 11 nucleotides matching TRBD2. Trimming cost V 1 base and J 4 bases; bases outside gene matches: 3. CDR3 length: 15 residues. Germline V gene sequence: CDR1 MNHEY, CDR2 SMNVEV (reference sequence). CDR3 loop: CASSLLGTSGYEQYF. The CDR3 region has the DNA TGTGCCAGCAGTTTATTAGGGACTAGCGGATACGAGCAGTACTTC.

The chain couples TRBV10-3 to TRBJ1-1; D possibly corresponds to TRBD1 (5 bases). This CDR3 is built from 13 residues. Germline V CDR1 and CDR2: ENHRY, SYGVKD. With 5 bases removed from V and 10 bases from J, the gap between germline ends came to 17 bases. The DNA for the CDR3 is TGTGCCATCAGTCTAGACAGTCCCCATGGAGCTTTCTTT. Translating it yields CAISLDSPHGAFF.

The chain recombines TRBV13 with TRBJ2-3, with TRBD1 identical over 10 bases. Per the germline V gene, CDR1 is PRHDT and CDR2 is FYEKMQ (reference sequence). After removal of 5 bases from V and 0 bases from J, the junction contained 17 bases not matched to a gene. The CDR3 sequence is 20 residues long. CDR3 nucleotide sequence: TGTGCCAGCAGCCTCTATATGCGGACAGGGGGAAGGACTAGCACAGATACGCAGTATTTT. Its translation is CASSLYMRTGGRTSTDTQYF.

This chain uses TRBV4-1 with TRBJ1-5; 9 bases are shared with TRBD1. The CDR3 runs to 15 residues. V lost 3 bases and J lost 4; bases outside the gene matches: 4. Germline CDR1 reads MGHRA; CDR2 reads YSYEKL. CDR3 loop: CASSQAGTGNQPQHF. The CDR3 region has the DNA TGCGCCAGCAGCCAGGCCGGGACAGGGAATCAGCCCCAGCATTTT.

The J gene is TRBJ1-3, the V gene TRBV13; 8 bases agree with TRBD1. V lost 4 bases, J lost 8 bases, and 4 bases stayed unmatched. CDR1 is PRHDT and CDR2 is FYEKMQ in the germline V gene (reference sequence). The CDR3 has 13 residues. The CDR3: CASSSNRGYTIYF. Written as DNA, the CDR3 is TGTGCCAGCAGCTCAAACAGGGGGTACACCATATATTTT.

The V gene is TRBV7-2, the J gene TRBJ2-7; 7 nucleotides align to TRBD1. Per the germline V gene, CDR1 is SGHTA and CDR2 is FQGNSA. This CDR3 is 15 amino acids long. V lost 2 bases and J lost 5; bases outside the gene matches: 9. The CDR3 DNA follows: TGTGCCAGCAGCTTATTCCGACAGGGCAAAAACGAGCAGTACTTC. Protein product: CASSLFRQGKNEQYF. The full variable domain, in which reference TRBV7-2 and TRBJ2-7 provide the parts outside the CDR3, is GAGVSQSPSNKVTEKGKDVELRCDPISGHTALYWYRQSLGQGLEFLIYFQGNSAPDKSGLPSDRFSAERTGGSVSTLTIQRTQQEDSAVYLCASSLFRQGKNEQYFGPGTRLTVT.

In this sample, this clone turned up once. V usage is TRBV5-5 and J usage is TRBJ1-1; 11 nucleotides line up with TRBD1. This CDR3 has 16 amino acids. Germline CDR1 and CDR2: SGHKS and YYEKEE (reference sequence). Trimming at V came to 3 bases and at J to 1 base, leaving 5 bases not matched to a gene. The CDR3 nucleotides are TGTGCCAGCAGCTGGACAGGGGGCTTCGGGAACACTGAAGCTTTCTTT. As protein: CASSWTGGFGNTEAFF.

CDR3 sequence: CSVGHNSPLHF. For the CDR3, the DNA is TGCAGCGTGGGACACAATTCACCCCTCCACTTT. The chain employs TRBV29-1 and TRBJ1-6; D possibly corresponds to TRBD1 (6 bases). V lost 6 bases and J 7 bases, leaving 7 bases between the germline ends. CDR3 length equals 11 residues. CDR1 SQVTM and CDR2 ANQGSEA come from the germline V gene.